This passage covers 26 T cell receptor beta chains from one sample sequenced in a study of CD8 T cells in ankylosing spondylitis. TCRdb analysed the 5' RACE reads with MiXCR anew, one entry per CDR3 protein. Of more than 95,000 distinct CDR3 sequences listed, roughly 8.3% are singletons. Sequences were obtained from blood, either unsorted or a sorted T cell fraction (not recorded which). These receptors originate from a male donor with ankylosing spondylitis or in good health (not recorded which).

This clonotype was observed at least ten times. The chain combines TRBV5-6 with TRBJ2-2; unclear D gene. In germline, CDR1 is SGHDT, CDR2 YYEEEE. This CDR3 has 15 amino acids. The V end was cut by 3 bases, the J end by 0 bases, with 9 bases between. CDR3 coding DNA: TGTGCCAGCAGCTCAAGGGTCCCGAACACCGGGGAGCTGTTTTTT. Translating gives CASSSRVPNTGELFF.

This chain connects TRBV6-5 to TRBJ1-1; D may be TRBD1 (6 bases). Germline CDR1 is MNHEY and CDR2 is SVGAGI. The V end lost 4 bases, the J end lost 11 bases, and 17 bases lay between the germline ends. CDR3 size: 13 residues. CDR3 nucleotides: TGTGCCAGCAGTTTCCTCCAGGGGCAGGACGCTTTCTTT. It codes for CASSFLQGQDAFF.

This clonotype was observed many times. V and J are TRBV19 and TRBJ2-2, with D uncertain. This CDR3 is 15 amino acids long. CDR1 and CDR2 (germline): LNHDA, SQIVND (reference sequence). Trimming took 1 base from V and 7 from J, leaving 13 bases between them. The CDR3 is CASSIAGRAVGELFF. CDR3 DNA sequence: TGTGCCAGTAGTATAGCAGGACGGGCCGTCGGGGAGCTGTTTTTT.

This chain joins TRBV10-3 and TRBJ2-1, with 13 nucleotides matching TRBD2. This CDR3 has 15 amino acids. J was trimmed by 2 bases and V by 7 bases; bases with no gene match: 2. Germline CDR1 reads ENHRY; CDR2 reads SYGVKD. The CDR3 DNA is TGTGCCATCAAAGGGACTAGCGGGGCCTACAATGAGCAGTTCTTC. Residues: CAIKGTSGAYNEQFF.

This clonotype was seen a few times. The chain is built from TRBV5-1 and TRBJ1-1, with 9 bases lining up with TRBD1. This CDR3 comprises 15 residues. V trimming: 5 bases; J trimming: 3 bases; junction bases outside the gene matches: 8. The germline V gene has CDR1 SGHRS and CDR2 YFSETQ. The CDR3 here is CASRPGQGLDTEAFF. The CDR3 bases are TGCGCCAGCAGACCCGGACAGGGGTTGGACACTGAAGCTTTCTTT.

This clonotype was counted ten times or more. V is TRBV10-2 and J is TRBJ2-2; perhaps TRBD2 as D (5 bases). Trimming removed 8 bases from V and 4 bases from J, with 8 bases in between. The CDR3 loop spans 12 amino acids. The germline V gene encodes CDR1 WSHSY and CDR2 SAAADI. CDR3 nucleotide sequence: TGCGCCAGCGGAGAGGGCACCGGGGAGCTGTTTTTT. It is translated as CASGEGTGELFF.

Ten or more counts support this clonotype. The chain is built from TRBV29-1 and TRBJ2-7, with 7 bases matching TRBD2. The CDR3 extends over 12 amino acids. V dropped 7 bases and J dropped 4; count of bases not matched to a gene: 7. The germline gives CDR1 SQVTM, CDR2 ANQGSEA. In DNA form, the CDR3 reads TGCAGCGCCGGTAGCGGGCTATACGAGCAGTACTTC. Its protein is CSAGSGLYEQYF.

The chain recombines TRBV29-1 with TRBJ2-7; no clear D gene. V was pared by 4 bases and J by 0 bases, with 13 bases between. The CDR3 length is 14 residues. Germline values: CDR1 SQVTM, CDR2 ANQGSEA. CDR3 bases: TGCAGCGTTGTAATTTCCAGGAGCTCCTACGAGCAGTACTTC. Translating it yields CSVVISRSSYEQYF.

The J gene is TRBJ2-3, the V gene TRBV20-1; D not resolved. V lost 0 bases, J lost 0 bases, and 10 bases lay in between. The length of the CDR3 is 15 residues. Germline CDR1 DFQATT, CDR2 SNEGSKA (reference sequence). The CDR3 bases are TGCAGTGCTAGAGATCGGGTTACTAGCACAGATACGCAGTATTTT. Translated: CSARDRVTSTDTQYF.

This clonotype was counted ten times or more. This chain connects TRBV6-2 or TRBV6-3 to TRBJ2-5; D is ambiguous. Germline V lookup: CDR1 MNHEY, CDR2 SVGEGT. V was trimmed by 2 bases and J by 5 bases, leaving 12 bases between them. This CDR3 is 14 amino acids long. CDR3 in DNA: TGTGCCAGCAGTTACGGACGATGGCCCGAGACCCAGTACTTC. Encoded protein: CASSYGRWPETQYF.

This clonotype showed up many times. The gene calls are TRBV18 and TRBJ2-1; perhaps TRBD2 as D (5 bases). Germline CDR1 KGHSH, CDR2 LQKENI. Trimming cost V 3 bases and J 5 bases, with 11 bases left between them. This CDR3 has 14 amino acids. CDR3 DNA sequence: TGTGCCAGCTCACCCGGGGTCTTTGACAATGAGCAGTTCTTC. Translating gives CASSPGVFDNEQFF.

Ten or more counts support this clonotype. The chain is built from TRBV16 and TRBJ1-2, with a tentative D call TRBD1 (6 bases). There are 15 residues in the CDR3. Germline CDR1 KGHSY, CDR2 FQNENV. Trimming pared 4 bases from V and 2 bases from J, leaving 14 bases between. CDR3 sequence (DNA): TGTGCCAGCAGCCTTGACAGGCTAAAGAACTATGGCTACACCTTC. It codes for CASSLDRLKNYGYTF.

Only a few counts were recorded for this clonotype. This sequence joins TRBV6-2 or TRBV6-3 and TRBJ2-7; D uncertain. Germline V lookup: CDR1 MNHEY, CDR2 SVGEGT. Trimming stripped 2 bases from V and 0 bases from J, with 11 bases between. CDR3 size: 15 residues. CDR3 in amino acids: CASSYVGLSSYEQYF. In nucleotides, the CDR3 is TGTGCCAGCAGTTACGTGGGGTTAAGCTCCTACGAGCAGTACTTC.

J is TRBJ2-3 and V is TRBV4-3; D uncertain. The CDR3 has 15 residues. Germline values: CDR1 LGHNA, CDR2 YSLEER. The germline V and J ends were trimmed by 5 bases and 1 base, with 13 bases remaining between them. CDR3 DNA sequence: TGCGCCAGCAGCAGAGGAGCGTCGCGCACAGATACGCAGTATTTT. Amino acids: CASSRGASRTDTQYF.

The table lists this clonotype with many counts. The chain joins TRBV14 to TRBJ2-1; 7 nucleotides agree with TRBD1. CDR1 is SGHDN, CDR2 FVKESK, per germline. The CDR3 length is 16 residues. With V trimmed by 3 bases and J by 2 bases, 7 bases remained unmatched. CDR3 sequence: CASSHTGTAPYNEQFF. In DNA, the CDR3 is TGTGCCAGCAGCCACACCGGGACAGCACCCTACAATGAGCAGTTCTTC. The full variable domain, rest sourced from reference TRBV14 and TRBJ2-1, is EAGVTQFPSHSVIEKGQTVTLRCDPISGHDNLYWYRRVMGKEIKFLLHFVKESKQDESGMPNNRFLAERTGGTYSTLKVQPAELEDSGVYFCASSHTGTAPYNEQFFGPGTRLTVL.

In its sample, this clonotype was seen many times. The chain employs TRBV20-1 and TRBJ2-7; 7 bases fit TRBD1. Germline CDR1 DFQATT, CDR2 SNEGSKA (reference sequence). This CDR3 is 18 amino acids long. J lost 5 bases, V lost 1 base, and 20 bases had no gene match. CDR3 DNA: TGCAGTGCTAGAGGGCCCGGTTCACAGGGGATTGGTTTCCACGAGCAGTACTTC. Protein: CSARGPGSQGIGFHEQYF.

Ten or more counts support this clonotype. The chain carries TRBV27 and TRBJ2-2; 10 positions match TRBD2. V was pared by 5 bases and J by 2 bases, with 2 bases of the junction left unmatched. Germline CDR1 is MNHEY and CDR2 is SMNVEV (reference sequence). The CDR3 sequence is 15 residues long. In nucleotides, the CDR3 is TGTGCCAGCAGTCTAGCGGGGGCCAACACCGGGGAGCTGTTTTTT. Encoded protein: CASSLAGANTGELFF.

In this sample, this clonotype turned up a few times. The chain links TRBV10-3 to TRBJ2-5, with 10 positions matching TRBD2. Germline lookup yields CDR1 ENHRY and CDR2 SYGVKD. Trimming cost V 0 bases and J 4 bases; bases outside gene matches: 8. The CDR3 length is 17 residues. CDR3: CAISESPTSGKRETQYF. CDR3 in DNA: TGTGCCATCAGTGAGTCTCCCACTAGCGGGAAAAGAGAGACCCAGTACTTC.

The chain joins TRBV6-5 to TRBJ1-3; D is unresolved. The CDR3 covers 11 residues. Looked up from germline, CDR1 is MNHEY and CDR2 is SVGAGI. V gave up 2 bases and J gave up 7 bases, with 3 bases separating them. CDR3 DNA sequence: TGTGCCAGCAGTTACGGGAACACCATATATTTT. Translating it yields CASSYGNTIYF.

This clonotype was seen ten or more times. The CDR3 protein is CASSASTGSDEQFF. CDR3 nucleotide sequence: TGCGCCAGCAGCGCGTCGACAGGGTCCGATGAGCAGTTCTTC. V is TRBV5-1 and J is TRBJ2-1; TRBD1 aligns across 7 bases. V shed 4 bases and J 8 bases; nucleotides not matched to a gene: 9. Per germline, CDR1 SGHRS and CDR2 YFSETQ. The CDR3 contains 14 residues.

Details on this clonotype: With a much larger clone just one base away, this may be a read error. The V call is TRBV29-1, the J call TRBJ2-7; perhaps TRBD1 as D (6 bases). The germline V and J ends were trimmed by 6 bases and 0 bases, with 15 bases remaining between them. Germline CDR1 and CDR2: SQVTM and ANQGSEA. This CDR3 has 14 residues. The CDR3 loop is CSVARQVNSYEQYF. DNA of the CDR3: TGCAGCGTCGCCAGACAGGTCAACTCCTACGAGCAGTACTTC.

V gene TRBV20-1 combines with J gene TRBJ2-2, with 8 bases identical to TRBD2. Per germline, CDR1 DFQATT and CDR2 SNEGSKA (reference sequence). The CDR3 extends over 16 amino acids. Losses at the gene ends were 0 bases for V and 1 base for J; bases not matched to a gene: 4. As DNA, the CDR3 is TGCAGTGCTAGAGATCGGCTAGCGGGGAACACCGGGGAGCTGTTTTTT. Its translation: CSARDRLAGNTGELFF.

This clonotype was detected many times. This chain uses TRBV7-2 with TRBJ2-7; weak D call: TRBD2 (6 bases). There are 15 residues in the CDR3. V gave up 1 base and J gave up 9 bases, with 19 bases separating them. The germline gives CDR1 SGHTA, CDR2 FQGNSA. The CDR3 here is CASSLDGGMGLGQYF. The CDR3 coding sequence is TGTGCCAGCAGCTTAGATGGGGGGATGGGGCTGGGGCAGTACTTC.

This clonotype has at least ten counts. This chain joins TRBV7-2 and TRBJ2-6; unclear D gene. CDR1 and CDR2 from the germline V gene are SGHTA and FQGNSA. This CDR3 contains 14 residues. The V gene lost 3 bases and the J gene lost 1 base, with 4 bases spanning the gap. CDR3 sequence: CASSFRSGANVLTF. In nucleotides, the CDR3 is TGTGCCAGCAGCTTTAGGTCTGGGGCCAACGTCCTGACTTTC.

Notes on this clonotype: A single base separates this from a much larger clone, so it may be a read error. The chain links TRBV5-1 to TRBJ1-1; a possible D gene is TRBD1 (6 bases). Trimming removed 4 bases from V and 1 base from J, with 11 bases in between. In germline, CDR1 is SGHRS, CDR2 YFSETQ. The CDR3 is 14 amino acids. The CDR3 nucleotides are TGCGCCAGCAGCGCCCCGACAGGGAACACTGAAGCTTTCTTT. Translated: CASSAPTGNTEAFF.

The table lists this clonotype with a few counts. The chain joins TRBV12-3 or TRBV12-4 to TRBJ2-6, with 8 bases matching TRBD2. This CDR3 is 19 amino acids long. Losses at the gene ends were 2 bases for V and 0 bases for J; bases not matched to a gene: 9. For the CDR3, the DNA is TGTGCCAGCAGTTTAAGGGCTAGCGGGTCATACTCTGGGGCCAACGTCCTGACTTTC. Amino acid sequence: CASSLRASGSYSGANVLTF.